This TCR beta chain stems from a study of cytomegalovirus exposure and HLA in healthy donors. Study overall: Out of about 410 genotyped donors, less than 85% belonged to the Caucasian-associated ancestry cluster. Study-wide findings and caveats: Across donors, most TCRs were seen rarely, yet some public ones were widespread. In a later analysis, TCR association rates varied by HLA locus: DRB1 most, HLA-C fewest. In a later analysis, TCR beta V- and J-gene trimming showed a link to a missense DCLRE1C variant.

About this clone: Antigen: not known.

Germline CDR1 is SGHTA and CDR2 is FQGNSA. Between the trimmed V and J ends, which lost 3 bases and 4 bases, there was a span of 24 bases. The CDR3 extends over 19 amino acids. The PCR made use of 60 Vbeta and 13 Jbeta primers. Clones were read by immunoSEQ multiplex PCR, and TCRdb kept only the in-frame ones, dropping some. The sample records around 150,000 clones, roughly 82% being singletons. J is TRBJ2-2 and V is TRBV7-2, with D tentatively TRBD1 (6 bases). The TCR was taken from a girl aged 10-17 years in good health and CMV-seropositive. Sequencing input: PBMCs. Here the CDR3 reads CASSLGVSARGNITGELFF. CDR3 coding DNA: TGTGCCAGCAGCTTGGGGGTTAGCGCGAGGGGGAATATCACCGGGGAGCTGTTTTTT.